This entry features one T cell receptor beta chain sequence. Its antigen remains unidentified. There are no base qualities to consult, and no much larger clone falls within one base. Patients with autoimmune disease history or receiving systemic immunosuppression were excluded from the trial. In every dose cohort, peripheral blood was drawn for TCR sequencing at baseline, cycle 4 day 1, and cycle 7 day 1. The samples were taken from a phase I, first-in-human, multicenter, open-label dose-escalation trial of ivuxolimab. The trial enrolled adults with locally advanced or metastatic head and neck squamous cell, hepatocellular, melanoma or renal cell carcinoma. Before TCR sequencing, CD4+ T cells and CD8+ T cells were sorted from peripheral blood as separate populations. This entry comes from a study of OX40 agonist ivuxolimab in advanced cancers. General notes on the study: Ivuxolimab, which targeted the costimulatory receptor OX40 (CD134), was an agonistic, fully human IgG2 monoclonal antibody. The paper reports the monotherapy dose-escalation portion (N of about 51 patients) of the phase I ivuxolimab trial. Intravenous ivuxolimab was administered to patients every 2 weeks at six dose levels: 0.01, 0.1, 0.3, 1.5, 3 and 10 mg/kg. Of the 50 to 55 dose-escalation patients, hepatocellular carcinoma was present in around 20, melanoma in some 15, renal cell carcinoma in 9 and head and neck cancer in 9. Partial responses occurred in three dose-escalation patients: two with cutaneous melanoma and one with hepatocellular carcinoma. The purpose of peripheral TCRbeta sequencing was to test whether ivuxolimab changed TCR sequence diversity and led to clonal T-cell expansion. A male proportion of 82.7% and a mean age of roughly 58 years, ranging from about 20 to 80, were recorded for the dose-escalation cohort. Prior anti-PD-1, anti-PD-L1 or anti-CTLA-4 therapy was permitted, and checkpoint inhibitors had been received by approximately 39% of dose-escalation patients.

The CDR3 measures 15 amino acids from cysteine to phenylalanine. Only the CDR3 DNA stays, 45 bases, in frame from base 1. Unmatched junction bases come to 9, with V trimmed by 5 bases and J by 3 bases. The germline V gene encodes CDR1 SGHTA and CDR2 FQGNSA. For sequencing of the TCRbeta CDR3 region, genomic DNA was extracted from the sorted cells. The immunoSEQ Assay was used for sequencing of TCRbeta CDR3 regions. The table comes from immuneACCESS by way of TCRdb, which keeps in-frame sequences with V and J called. Part of the clones is missing from these tables; in studies checked, under half for an unresolved V gene and the rest for unknown reasons. In all, the sample holds under 70,000 clones, and 70% to 90% of those were seen once. 0.95% to 1.5% of the sample belongs to the ten largest clones. On the study overall, not on this receptor specifically: After ivuxolimab, CD8+ T cells had more expanded clones than CD4+ T cells on average. Low levels of normalized T-cell clonal expansion were also seen in some patients who did not respond. The antigen specificity of the peripheral T cells that underwent clonal expansion was not determined. In partial responders in the 0.1-3.0 mg/kg groups, normalized peripheral clonal expansion was found to be among the lowest, especially among CD8+ T cells. Clonal expansion of both CD4+ and CD8+ blood T cells was observed from baseline to week 6 at doses 0.1 to 3.0 mg/kg.

Here the chain combines TRBV7-2 and TRBJ2-7; a stretch of 8 junction bases matches TRBD2. The starting material was CD4+ or CD8+ T cells sorted from blood, obtained in a trial of the OX40 agonist ivuxolimab. The source of this sequence is an adult with an advanced solid tumor such as melanoma, head and neck, liver or kidney cancer. The CDR3 sequence is CASSQAGRANYEQYF. The nucleotide sequence reads TGTGCCAGCAGCCAGGCCGGGAGGGCGAACTACGAGCAGTACTTC. Where the CDR3 stops, the reference TRBV7-2 and TRBJ2-7 genes take over; the full variable domain is GAGVSQSPSNKVTEKGKDVELRCDPISGHTALYWYRQSLGQGLEFLIYFQGNSAPDKSGLPSDRFSAERTGGSVSTLTIQRTQQEDSAVYLCASSQAGRANYEQYFGPGTRLTVT.